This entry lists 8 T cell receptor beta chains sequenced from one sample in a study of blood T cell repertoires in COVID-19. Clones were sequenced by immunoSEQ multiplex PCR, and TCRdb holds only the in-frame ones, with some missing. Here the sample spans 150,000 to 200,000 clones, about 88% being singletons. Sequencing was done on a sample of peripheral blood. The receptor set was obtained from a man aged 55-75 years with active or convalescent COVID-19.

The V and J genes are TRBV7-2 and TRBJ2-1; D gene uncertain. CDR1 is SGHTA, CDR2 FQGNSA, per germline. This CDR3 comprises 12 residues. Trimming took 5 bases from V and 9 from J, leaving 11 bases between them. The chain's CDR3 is CASSPPRSEQFF. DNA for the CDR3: TGTGCCAGCAGCCCCCCTCGTAGTGAGCAGTTCTTC.

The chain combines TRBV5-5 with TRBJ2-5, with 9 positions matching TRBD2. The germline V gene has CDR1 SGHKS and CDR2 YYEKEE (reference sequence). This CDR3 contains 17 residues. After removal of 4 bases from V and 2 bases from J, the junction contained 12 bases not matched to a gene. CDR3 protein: CASSPGASGNPQETQYF. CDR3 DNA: TGTGCCAGCAGCCCTGGGGCTAGCGGGAATCCACAAGAGACCCAGTACTTC.

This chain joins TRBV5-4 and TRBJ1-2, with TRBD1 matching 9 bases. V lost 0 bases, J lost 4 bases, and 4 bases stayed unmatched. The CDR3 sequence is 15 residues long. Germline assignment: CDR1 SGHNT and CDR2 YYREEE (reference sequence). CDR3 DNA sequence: TGTGCCAGCAGCTTGGAGGGACAGGGTCCCTATGGCTACACCTTC. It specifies CASSLEGQGPYGYTF.

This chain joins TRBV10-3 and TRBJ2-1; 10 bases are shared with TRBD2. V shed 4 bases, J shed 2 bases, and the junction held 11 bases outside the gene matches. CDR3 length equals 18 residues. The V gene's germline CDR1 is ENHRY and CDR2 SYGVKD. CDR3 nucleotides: TGTGCCATCAGTGGCCTAGCGGGAGTCTTCGGCACCTACAATGAGCAGTTCTTC. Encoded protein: CAISGLAGVFGTYNEQFF.

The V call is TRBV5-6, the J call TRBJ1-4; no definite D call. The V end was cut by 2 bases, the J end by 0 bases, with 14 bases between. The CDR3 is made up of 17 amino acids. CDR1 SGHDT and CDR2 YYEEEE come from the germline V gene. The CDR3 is CASSFLAGSPTNEKLFF. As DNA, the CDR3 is TGTGCCAGCAGCTTTCTGGCAGGTTCTCCAACTAATGAAAAACTGTTTTTT.

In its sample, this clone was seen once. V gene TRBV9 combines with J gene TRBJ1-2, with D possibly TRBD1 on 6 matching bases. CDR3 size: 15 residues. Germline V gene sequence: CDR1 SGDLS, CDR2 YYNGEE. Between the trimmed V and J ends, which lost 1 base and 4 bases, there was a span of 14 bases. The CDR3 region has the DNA TGTGCCAGCAGCGTAATGGGCGGCAGGGGCTATGGCTACACCTTC. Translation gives CASSVMGGRGYGYTF.

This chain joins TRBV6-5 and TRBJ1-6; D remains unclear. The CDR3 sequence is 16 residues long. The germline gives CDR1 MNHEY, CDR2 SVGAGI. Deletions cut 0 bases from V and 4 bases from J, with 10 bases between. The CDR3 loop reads CASSYSSFLYNSPLHF. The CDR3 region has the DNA TGTGCCAGCAGTTACTCGTCCTTTCTATATAATTCACCCCTCCACTTT.

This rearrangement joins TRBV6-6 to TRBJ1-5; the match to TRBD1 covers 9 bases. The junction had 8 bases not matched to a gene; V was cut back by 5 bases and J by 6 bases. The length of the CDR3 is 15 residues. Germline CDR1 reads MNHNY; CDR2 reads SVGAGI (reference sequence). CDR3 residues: CASSRPQGALQPQHF. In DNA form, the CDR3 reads TGTGCCAGCAGTCGCCCACAGGGGGCCCTTCAGCCCCAGCATTTT.